Listed here are 25 T cell receptor beta chains from one sample, sequenced in a study of OX40 agonist ivuxolimab in advanced cancers. Sequencing was performed with immunoSEQ multiplex PCR; in TCRdb, only in-frame clones are kept and a portion is missing. The table records tens of thousands of clones, approximately 83% of them present only once. This material consisted of CD4+ or CD8+ T cells sorted from blood, taken in a trial of the OX40 agonist ivuxolimab. The receptors here all came from an adult with an advanced solid tumor such as melanoma, head and neck, liver or kidney cancer.

The rearrangement joins TRBV2 to TRBJ2-3; tentatively, D is TRBD2 (6 bases). V was shortened by 5 bases and J by 0 bases, with 9 bases between the two germline ends. The CDR3 contains 14 residues. CDR1 SNHLY and CDR2 FYNNEI come from the germline V gene. The CDR3 spells CASSYGTSTDTQYF. The CDR3 DNA reads TGTGCCAGCAGTTACGGGACTAGCACAGATACGCAGTATTTT.

The sample holds one count of this clone. This chain joins TRBV5-8 and TRBJ2-1; no clear D. Germline V gene sequence: CDR1 SGHTS, CDR2 YDEGEE. The CDR3 loop spans 16 amino acids. V was shortened by 2 bases and J by 0 bases, with 12 bases between the two germline ends. In DNA form, the CDR3 reads TGTGCCAGCAGCTTACGGGCGGCTAGCTCCTACAATGAGCAGTTCTTC. Translated: CASSLRAASSYNEQFF.

This clone was counted only a few times. V is TRBV5-4 and J is TRBJ1-1; D unresolved. Germline CDR1 SGHNT, CDR2 YYREEE (reference sequence). The CDR3 spans 11 residues. Trimming cost V 5 bases and J 3 bases, with 5 bases left between them. The CDR3 is CASSGDTEAFF. For the CDR3, the DNA is TGTGCCAGCAGTGGGGACACTGAAGCTTTCTTT.

V gene TRBV5-4 combines with J gene TRBJ1-2; 9 bases line up with TRBD1. The V and J ends lost 2 bases and 6 bases, in that order; junction bases with no gene match: 2. The CDR3 extends over 13 amino acids. Germline V gives CDR1 SGHNT, CDR2 YYREEE (reference sequence). CDR3 amino acids: CASSFTGGHGYTF. In nucleotides, the CDR3 is TGTGCCAGCAGCTTTACAGGGGGCCATGGCTACACCTTC.

The chain joins TRBV28 to TRBJ1-5; no clear D. Germline lookup yields CDR1 MDHEN and CDR2 SYDVKM. This CDR3 has 14 amino acids. Trimming stripped 4 bases from V and 9 bases from J, with 16 bases between. Here the CDR3 reads CASSWLGYGRPQHF. The CDR3 region has the DNA TGTGCCAGCAGTTGGTTAGGTTATGGGAGGCCCCAGCATTTT.

In DNA, the CDR3 is TGTGCCAGCAGTTTTTCCGGGGGGACCTACGAGCAGTACTTC. It yields the protein CASSFSGGTYEQYF. The gene calls are TRBV28 and TRBJ2-7; 7 nucleotides line up with TRBD2. The CDR3 is 14 amino acids. Unmatched junction bases numbered 4, after V lost 3 bases and J lost 2 bases. Germline CDR1 MDHEN, CDR2 SYDVKM.

J is TRBJ2-7 and V is TRBV28, with 14 positions matching TRBD2. This CDR3 has 15 residues. Trimming cost V 2 bases and J 6 bases; bases outside gene matches: 3. CDR1 is MDHEN, CDR2 SYDVKM, per germline. The CDR3 reads CASSLNGLAGGEQYF. The CDR3 DNA sequence: TGTGCCAGCAGTTTAAATGGACTAGCGGGAGGCGAGCAGTACTTC. Full variable domain (missing parts from reference TRBV28 and TRBJ2-7): DVKVTQSSRYLVKRTGEKVFLECVQDMDHENMFWYRQDPGLGLRLIYFSYDVKMKEKGDIPEGYSVSREKKERFSLILESASTNQTSMYLCASSLNGLAGGEQYFGPGTRLTVT.

The chain uses TRBV6-1 and TRBJ2-7, with no clear D. The CDR3 has 12 amino acids. Germline lookup yields CDR1 MNHNS and CDR2 SASEGT. V was clipped by 6 bases and J by 2 bases, with 8 bases between them. This CDR3 reads CASSPSTYEQYF. CDR3 in DNA: TGTGCCAGCAGCCCGTCGACCTACGAGCAGTACTTC.

The chain links TRBV28 to TRBJ2-7, with TRBD2 identical over 9 bases. Germline V CDR1 and CDR2: MDHEN, SYDVKM. The CDR3 totals 16 residues. The junction had 11 bases not matched to a gene; V was cut back by 6 bases and J by 2 bases. The CDR3, as DNA: TGTGCCAGCAGCCTTTCGGGGAGCGGGAGGACCTACGAGCAGTACTTC. It specifies CASSLSGSGRTYEQYF.

V and J are TRBV5-4 and TRBJ2-5, with 9 bases aligning to TRBD2. The trim removed 4 bases at V and 5 bases at J, leaving 9 bases unmatched. Germline CDR1 reads SGHNT; CDR2 reads YYREEE (reference sequence). The CDR3 consists of 15 residues. CDR3 sequence (DNA): TGTGCCAGCAGCATGGTAGCGGGAGATGGTGAGACCCAGTACTTC. Translating gives CASSMVAGDGETQYF.

The chain is built from TRBV19 and TRBJ1-5, with 8 bases that match TRBD1. The germline gives CDR1 LNHDA, CDR2 SQIVND (reference sequence). The CDR3 has 14 amino acids. V lost 7 bases, J lost 5 bases, and 7 bases stayed unmatched. The CDR3 reads CASKIGTGYQPQHF. In DNA, the CDR3 is TGTGCCAGTAAAATTGGGACAGGCTATCAGCCCCAGCATTTT.

Note on this clone: Additional DNA sequences in this sample encode the identical CDR3. The chain combines TRBV7-9 with TRBJ2-7; TRBD2 might be the D (5 bases). The CDR3 extends over 13 amino acids. Trimming cost V 1 base and J 3 bases, with 7 bases left between them. In germline, CDR1 is SEHNR, CDR2 FQNEAQ (reference sequence). CDR3 protein: CASSLGSGYEQYF. The CDR3 DNA reads as TGTGCCAGCAGCTTAGGGAGCGGCTACGAGCAGTACTTC.

The chain has TRBV27 and TRBJ2-7; 9 bases map to TRBD1. V trimming: 5 bases; J trimming: 7 bases; junction bases outside the gene matches: 9. CDR3 length equals 14 residues. From germline, CDR1 is MNHEY and CDR2 SMNVEV (reference sequence). Here the CDR3 reads CASSVNRGQDEQYF. In DNA, the CDR3 is TGTGCCAGCAGTGTTAACAGGGGGCAAGATGAGCAGTACTTC.

V usage is TRBV6-5 and J usage is TRBJ1-1; D perhaps matches TRBD1 (5 bases). Per germline, CDR1 MNHEY and CDR2 SVGAGI. Trimming removed 5 bases at V and 5 bases at J, with 12 bases between. The CDR3 is made up of 13 amino acids. The CDR3 nucleotides read TGTGCCAGCAGTGGGGGGTTCTCGACTGAAGCTTTCTTT. It codes for CASSGGFSTEAFF.

This chain connects TRBV7-8 to TRBJ2-1, with 8 bases fitting TRBD1. V lost 2 bases, J lost 8 bases, and 17 bases stayed unmatched. CDR3 length: 18 amino acids. Germline V CDR1 and CDR2: SGHVS, FQNEAQ. CDR3 in amino acids: CASSLLSAGGNNGDEQFF. In DNA form, the CDR3 reads TGTGCCAGCAGCTTACTCTCGGCAGGGGGCAATAATGGCGATGAGCAGTTCTTC.

V and J are TRBV7-3 and TRBJ1-2; tentatively, D is TRBD1 (5 bases). Germline V gene sequence: CDR1 SGHTA, CDR2 FQGTGA. The length of the CDR3 is 17 residues. V shed 5 bases and J shed 0 bases, with 19 bases lying between them. In nucleotides, the CDR3 is TGTGCCAGCAGCCCGGGGGGAGAGATTATAGCTAACTATGGCTACACCTTC. It is translated as CASSPGGEIIANYGYTF.

V is TRBV9 and J is TRBJ2-7, with D perhaps matching TRBD1 or TRBD2 (5 bases each). Germline V CDR1 and CDR2: SGDLS, YYNGEE. Trimming stripped 0 bases from V and 1 base from J, with 14 bases between. The CDR3 runs to 16 residues. The CDR3 loop reads CASSVGGLPTSYEQYF. In DNA, the CDR3 is TGTGCCAGCAGCGTAGGGGGGTTACCGACATCCTACGAGCAGTACTTC.

Of note for this clone: This sample also contains other DNA sequences that code for the same CDR3. The chain uses TRBV4-1 and TRBJ2-5, with 8 bases aligning to TRBD1. This CDR3 spans 16 amino acids. Germline CDR1 is MGHRA and CDR2 is YSYEKL. V dropped 1 base and J dropped 4; count of bases not matched to a gene: 8. This CDR3 reads CASSQGSGGAGETQYF. CDR3 nucleotides: TGCGCCAGCAGCCAAGGATCAGGGGGCGCGGGAGAGACCCAGTACTTC.

This clone was observed many times. The V gene is TRBV19, the J gene TRBJ2-7, with D possibly being TRBD2 (5 bases). The length of the CDR3 is 13 residues. Germline V gives CDR1 LNHDA, CDR2 SQIVND (reference sequence). Trimming stripped 10 bases from V and 1 base from J, with 14 bases between. The CDR3 region is CATEGAPSYEQYF. The CDR3 bases are TGTGCCACCGAGGGAGCGCCTTCCTACGAGCAGTACTTC.

The CDR3 loop is CASSETGSQYF. The CDR3 DNA is TGTGCCAGCAGCGAAACGGGATCCCAGTACTTC. The V gene is TRBV7-9, the J gene TRBJ2-5, with TRBD2 as a possible D gene (5 bases). The CDR3 extends over 11 amino acids. CDR1 is SEHNR and CDR2 is FQNEAQ in the germline V gene (reference sequence). V gave up 5 bases and J gave up 9 bases, with 10 bases separating them.

The chain combines TRBV27 with TRBJ1-5, with TRBD1 matching 7 bases. The germline CDR1 and CDR2 sequences are MNHEY and SMNVEV (reference sequence). Trimming cost V 0 bases and J 7 bases; bases outside gene matches: 6. This CDR3 spans 15 amino acids. The CDR3 loop is CASSLSGGGRQPQHF. As DNA, the CDR3 is TGTGCCAGCAGTTTATCCGGAGGGGGCAGGCAGCCCCAGCATTTT.

The V call is TRBV27, the J call TRBJ1-2; possibly TRBD1 for D (6 bases). CDR3 length: 13 residues. The germline V and J ends were trimmed by 2 bases and 4 bases, with 8 bases remaining between them. Looked up from germline, CDR1 is MNHEY and CDR2 is SMNVEV (reference sequence). DNA of the CDR3: TGTGCCAGCAGTTTAGGGGGCGCCTATGGCTACACCTTC. This sequence encodes CASSLGGAYGYTF.

As to this clone: A junction boundary mismatches the germline segment, possibly from a read error. The chain carries TRBV5-8 and TRBJ1-6; D remains unclear. Germline CDR1 is SGHTS and CDR2 is YDEGEE. This CDR3 has 13 residues. The CDR3 loop is CASSLDYYSPLHF. The DNA of the CDR3 is TGTGCCAGCAGCTTGGACTATTATTCACCCCTCCACTTT. Full variable domain (remainder filled in from reference TRBV5-8 and TRBJ1-6): EAGVTQSPTHLIKTRGQQATLRCSPISGHTSVYWYQQALGLGLQFLLWYDEGEERNRGNFPPRFSGRQFPNYSSELNVNALELEDSALYLCASSLDYYSPLHFGNGTRLTVT.

This clone appeared once. The genes are TRBV9 and TRBJ2-5; 7 positions agree with TRBD2. The CDR3 sequence is 15 residues long. V lost 0 bases, J lost 4 bases, and 6 bases stayed unmatched. The germline CDR1 and CDR2 sequences are SGDLS and YYNGEE. The DNA for the CDR3 is TGTGCCAGCAGCGTAGCTCCGGGGGAGGGAGAGACCCAGTACTTC. Encoded protein: CASSVAPGEGETQYF.

The genes are TRBV6-4 and TRBJ2-3; 7 bases align to TRBD2. V was pared by 4 bases and J by 0 bases, with 4 bases of the junction left unmatched. In germline, CDR1 is MRHNA, CDR2 SNTAGT. The CDR3 sequence is 15 residues long. The chain's CDR3 is CASSAGTTSTDTQYF. CDR3 nucleotide sequence: TGTGCCAGCAGTGCAGGGACTACTAGCACAGATACGCAGTATTTT.